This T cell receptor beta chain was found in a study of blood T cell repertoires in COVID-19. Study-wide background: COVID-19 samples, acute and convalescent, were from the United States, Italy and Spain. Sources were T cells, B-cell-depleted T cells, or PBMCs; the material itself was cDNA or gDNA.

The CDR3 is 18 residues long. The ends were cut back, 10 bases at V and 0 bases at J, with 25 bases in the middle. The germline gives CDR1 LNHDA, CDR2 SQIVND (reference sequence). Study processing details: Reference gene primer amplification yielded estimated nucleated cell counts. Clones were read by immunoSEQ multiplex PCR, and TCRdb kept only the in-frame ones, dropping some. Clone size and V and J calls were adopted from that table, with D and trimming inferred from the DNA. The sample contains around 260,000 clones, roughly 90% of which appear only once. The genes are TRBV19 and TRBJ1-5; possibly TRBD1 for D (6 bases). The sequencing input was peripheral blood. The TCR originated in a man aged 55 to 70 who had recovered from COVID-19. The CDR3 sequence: CAIAPGHGGPYSNQPQHF. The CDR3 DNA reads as TGTGCCATTGCACCGGGACACGGAGGTCCCTATAGCAATCAGCCCCAGCATTTT.